The sequence of this T cell receptor (beta chain) was determined in a study of T-cell memory formation after mild COVID-19. TCRdb reprocessed the 5' RACE reads with MiXCR, giving one entry per CDR3 protein. Here the sample spans about 560,000 distinct CDR3 sequences, approximately 15% being singletons. V lost 2 bases to trimming and J lost 1 base, with 6 bases between them. The CDR3 spans 14 residues. Germline V gene sequence: CDR1 LNHDA, CDR2 SQIVND (reference sequence). This clonotype occurred a few times. The clonotype comes from an adult woman who had mild COVID-19 (a few samples of this study predate the infection). Cell type and time point are not known. The V and J genes are TRBV19 and TRBJ2-1; D is possibly TRBD1 (5 bases). Sequencing input: PBMCs or a T cell subset sorted from them (not recorded which). DNA of the CDR3: TGTGCCAGTAGTATACAGGGATCCTACAATGAGCAGTTCTTC. Translating it yields CASSIQGSYNEQFF.